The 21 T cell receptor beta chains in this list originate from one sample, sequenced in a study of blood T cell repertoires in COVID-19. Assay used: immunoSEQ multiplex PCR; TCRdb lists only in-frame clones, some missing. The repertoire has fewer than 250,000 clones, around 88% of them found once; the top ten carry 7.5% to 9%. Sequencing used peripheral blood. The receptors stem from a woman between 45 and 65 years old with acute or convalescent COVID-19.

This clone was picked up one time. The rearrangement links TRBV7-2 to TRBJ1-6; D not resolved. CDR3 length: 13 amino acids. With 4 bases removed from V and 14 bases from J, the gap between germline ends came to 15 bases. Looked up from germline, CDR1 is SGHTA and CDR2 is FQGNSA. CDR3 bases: TGTGCCAGCAGCTCCTCTCGTGACGGGACCCTCCACTTT. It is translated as CASSSSRDGTLHF. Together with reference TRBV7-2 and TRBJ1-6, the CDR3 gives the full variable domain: GAGVSQSPSNKVTEKGKDVELRCDPISGHTALYWYRQSLGQGLEFLIYFQGNSAPDKSGLPSDRFSAERTGGSVSTLTIQRTQQEDSAVYLCASSSSRDGTLHFGNGTRLTVT.

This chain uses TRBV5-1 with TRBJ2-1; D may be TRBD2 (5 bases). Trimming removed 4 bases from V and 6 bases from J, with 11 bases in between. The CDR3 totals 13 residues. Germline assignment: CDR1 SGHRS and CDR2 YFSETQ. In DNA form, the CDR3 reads TGCGCCAGCAGCAGGACTGCCCCCAATGAGCAGTTCTTC. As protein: CASSRTAPNEQFF.

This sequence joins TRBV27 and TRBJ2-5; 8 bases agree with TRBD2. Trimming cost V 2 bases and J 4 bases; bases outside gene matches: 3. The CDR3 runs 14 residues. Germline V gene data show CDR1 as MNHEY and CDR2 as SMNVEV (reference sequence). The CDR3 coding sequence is TGTGCCAGCAGTTTAATCAGCGGGAGAGAGACCCAGTACTTC. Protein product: CASSLISGRETQYF.

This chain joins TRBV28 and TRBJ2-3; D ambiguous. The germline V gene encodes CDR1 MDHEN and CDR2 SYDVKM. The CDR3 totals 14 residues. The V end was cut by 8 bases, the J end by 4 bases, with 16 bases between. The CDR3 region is CASRHVSSADTQYF. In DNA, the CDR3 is TGTGCCAGCCGCCACGTTTCGTCGGCAGATACGCAGTATTTT.

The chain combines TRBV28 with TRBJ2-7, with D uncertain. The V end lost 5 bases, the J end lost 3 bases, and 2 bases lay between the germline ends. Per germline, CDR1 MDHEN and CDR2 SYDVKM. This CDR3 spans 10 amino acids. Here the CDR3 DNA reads TGTGCCAGCAGTCACTACGAGCAGTACTTC. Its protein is CASSHYEQYF.

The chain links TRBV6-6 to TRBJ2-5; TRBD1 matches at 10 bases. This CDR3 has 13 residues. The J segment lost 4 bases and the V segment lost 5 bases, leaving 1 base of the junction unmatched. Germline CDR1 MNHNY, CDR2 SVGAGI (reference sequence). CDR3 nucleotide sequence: TGTGCCAGCAGTCGGACAGGGGGAGAGACCCAGTACTTC. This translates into CASSRTGGETQYF.

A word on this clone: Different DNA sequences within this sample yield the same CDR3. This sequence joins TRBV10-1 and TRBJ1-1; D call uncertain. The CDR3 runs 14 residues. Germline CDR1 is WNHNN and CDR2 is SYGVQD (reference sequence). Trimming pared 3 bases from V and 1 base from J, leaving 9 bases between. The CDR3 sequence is CASSDSTPNTEAFF. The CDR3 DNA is TGCGCCAGCAGTGACAGTACGCCGAACACTGAAGCTTTCTTT.

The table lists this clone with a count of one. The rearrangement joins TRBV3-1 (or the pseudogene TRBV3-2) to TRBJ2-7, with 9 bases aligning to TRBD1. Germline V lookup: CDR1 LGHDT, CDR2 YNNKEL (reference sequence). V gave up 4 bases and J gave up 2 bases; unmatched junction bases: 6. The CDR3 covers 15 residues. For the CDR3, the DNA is TGTGCCAGCAGCCGACAGGACAGGGGAACCTACGAGCAGTACTTC. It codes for CASSRQDRGTYEQYF.

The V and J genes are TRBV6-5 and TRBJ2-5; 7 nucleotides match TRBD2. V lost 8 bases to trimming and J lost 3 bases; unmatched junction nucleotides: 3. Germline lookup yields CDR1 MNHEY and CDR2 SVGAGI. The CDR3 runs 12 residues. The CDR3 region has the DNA TGTGCCAGCGGGGAGGGTGAAGAGACCCAGTACTTC. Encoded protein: CASGEGEETQYF.

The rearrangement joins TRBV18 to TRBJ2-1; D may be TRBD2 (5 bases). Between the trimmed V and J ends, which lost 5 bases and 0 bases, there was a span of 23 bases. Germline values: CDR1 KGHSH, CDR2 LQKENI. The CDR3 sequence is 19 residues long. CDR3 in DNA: TGTGCCAGCTCATCTAAAACATTAGCTGGGAGCAGCTCCTACAATGAGCAGTTCTTC. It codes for CASSSKTLAGSSSYNEQFF.

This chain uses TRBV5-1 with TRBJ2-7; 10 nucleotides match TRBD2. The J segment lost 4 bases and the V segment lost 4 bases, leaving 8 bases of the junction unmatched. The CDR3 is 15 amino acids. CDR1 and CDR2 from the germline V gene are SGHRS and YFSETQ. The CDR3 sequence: CASSPSGRNEYEQYF. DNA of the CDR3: TGCGCCAGCAGCCCTAGCGGGAGAAACGAGTACGAGCAGTACTTC.

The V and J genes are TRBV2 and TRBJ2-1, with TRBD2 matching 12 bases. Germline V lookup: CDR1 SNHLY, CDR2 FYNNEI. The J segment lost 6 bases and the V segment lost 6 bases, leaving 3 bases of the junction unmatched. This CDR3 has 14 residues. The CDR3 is CASRASGRVNEQFF. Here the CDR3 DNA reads TGTGCCAGCAGGGCTAGCGGGAGGGTCAATGAGCAGTTCTTC.

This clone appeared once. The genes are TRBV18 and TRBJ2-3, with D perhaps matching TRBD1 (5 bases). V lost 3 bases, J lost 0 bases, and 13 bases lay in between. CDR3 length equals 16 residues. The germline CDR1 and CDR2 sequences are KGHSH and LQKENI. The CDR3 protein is CASSPGRQGSTDTQYF. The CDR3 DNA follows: TGTGCCAGCTCACCGGGCCGGCAGGGCAGCACAGATACGCAGTATTTT.

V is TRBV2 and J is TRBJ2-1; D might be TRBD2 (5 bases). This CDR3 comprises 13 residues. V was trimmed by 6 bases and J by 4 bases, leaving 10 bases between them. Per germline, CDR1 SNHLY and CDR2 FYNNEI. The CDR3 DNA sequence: TGTGCCAGCAGCGAGGGTTCATACAATGAGCAGTTCTTC. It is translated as CASSEGSYNEQFF.

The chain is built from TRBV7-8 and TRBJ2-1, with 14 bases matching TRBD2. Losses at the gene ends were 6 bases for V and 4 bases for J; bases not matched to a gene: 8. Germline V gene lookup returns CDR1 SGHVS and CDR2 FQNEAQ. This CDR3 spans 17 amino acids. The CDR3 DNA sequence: TGTGCCAGCAGAAGGACTAGCGGGAGGACATCGTACAATGAGCAGTTCTTC. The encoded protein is CASRRTSGRTSYNEQFF. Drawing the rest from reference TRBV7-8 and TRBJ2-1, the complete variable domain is GAGVSQSPRYKVAKRGQDVALRCDPISGHVSLFWYQQALGQGPEFLTYFQNEAQLDKSGLPSDRFFAERPEGSVSTLKIQRTQQEDSAVYLCASRRTSGRTSYNEQFFGPGTRLTVL.

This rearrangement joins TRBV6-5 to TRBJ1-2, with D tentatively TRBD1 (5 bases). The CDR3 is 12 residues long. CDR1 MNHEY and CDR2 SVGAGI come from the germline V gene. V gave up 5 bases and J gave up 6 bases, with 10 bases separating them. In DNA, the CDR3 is TGTGCCAGCAGTCACGGGGGAGATGGCTACACCTTC. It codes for CASSHGGDGYTF.

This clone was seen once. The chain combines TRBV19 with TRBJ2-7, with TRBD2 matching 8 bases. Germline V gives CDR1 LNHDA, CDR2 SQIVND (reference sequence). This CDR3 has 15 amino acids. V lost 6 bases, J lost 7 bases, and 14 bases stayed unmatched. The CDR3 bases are TGTGCCAGTAGCCAAAAGCGGGAGTCTCCCTGGGAGCAGTACTTC. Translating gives CASSQKRESPWEQYF.

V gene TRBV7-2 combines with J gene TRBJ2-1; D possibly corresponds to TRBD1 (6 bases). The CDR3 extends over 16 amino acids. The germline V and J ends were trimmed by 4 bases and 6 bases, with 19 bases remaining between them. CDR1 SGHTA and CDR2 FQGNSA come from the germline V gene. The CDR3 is CASSSNRGSLGNEQFF. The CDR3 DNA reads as TGTGCCAGCAGCTCGAATAGGGGGAGTCTGGGCAATGAGCAGTTCTTC.

DNA of the CDR3: TGCAGCGTTGTAGGGGGCACCGGGGAGCTGTTTTTT. Protein product: CSVVGGTGELFF. The chain recombines TRBV29-1 with TRBJ2-2; possible D gene TRBD1, 6 bases. The germline V gene has CDR1 SQVTM and CDR2 ANQGSEA. The CDR3 contains 12 residues. V was shortened by 4 bases and J by 4 bases, with 7 bases between the two germline ends.

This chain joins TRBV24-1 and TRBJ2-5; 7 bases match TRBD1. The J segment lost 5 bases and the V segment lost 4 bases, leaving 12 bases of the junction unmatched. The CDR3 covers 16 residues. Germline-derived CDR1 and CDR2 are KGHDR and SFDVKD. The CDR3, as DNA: TGTGCCACCAGTGACCCGAGACAGGGAAAGAGGGAGACCCAGTACTTC. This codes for CATSDPRQGKRETQYF.

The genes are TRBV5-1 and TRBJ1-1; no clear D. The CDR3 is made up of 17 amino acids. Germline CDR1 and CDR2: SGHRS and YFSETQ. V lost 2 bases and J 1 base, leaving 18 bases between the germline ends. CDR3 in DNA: TGCGCCAGCAGCTTACGCACGATGGGAGCCAAGAACACTGAAGCTTTCTTT. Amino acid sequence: CASSLRTMGAKNTEAFF.